Following are 18 T cell receptor beta chains from one sample sequenced in a study of T cell responses to AZD1222 COVID-19 vaccine (dated by TCRdb to the early 2020s). Library preparation used the immunoSEQ multiplex PCR assay. TCRdb mirrors the immuneACCESS table, restricted to in-frame sequences. Some clones are absent from its copies; in checked studies, under half trace to an unresolved V gene, and the reason for the others is unknown. The sample has 90,000 to 110,000 clones on record, roughly 87% of them singletons. 4% to 6% of the sample lies in the top ten. The time point label of this sample denotes: baseline before first vaccination. Specimen: peripheral blood, collected on day 0 of AZD1222 vaccination. The receptors were sampled from an adult in good health.

About this clone: The same CDR3 arises from other DNA sequences in this sample as well. CDR3 region: CASSLGRNTEAFF. CDR3 nucleotides: TGCGCCAGCAGCTTAGGGAGGAACACTGAAGCTTTCTTT. The chain combines TRBV5-1 with TRBJ1-1; D is undetermined. Per the germline V gene, CDR1 is SGHRS and CDR2 is YFSETQ. Trimming shortened V by 2 bases and J by 1 base, and 6 bases separated the two germline ends. This CDR3 region has 13 residues.

This chain joins TRBV7-9 and TRBJ2-2; D may match TRBD1 or TRBD2 (6 bases each). V dropped 5 bases and J dropped 12 bases, with 22 bases sitting between them. CDR1 SEHNR and CDR2 FQNEAQ come from the germline V gene (reference sequence). CDR3 size: 15 residues. The CDR3 protein is CASSLTQGGDPKLFF. The CDR3 DNA reads as TGTGCCAGCAGCCTCACACAGGGAGGAGACCCTAAGCTGTTTTTT. Full variable domain (outside the CDR3, taken from reference TRBV7-9 and TRBJ2-2): DTGVSQNPRHKITKRGQNVTFRCDPISEHNRLYWYRQTLGQGPEFLTYFQNEAQLEKSRLLSDRFSAERPKGSFSTLEIQRTEQGDSAMYLCASSLTQGGDPKLFFGEGSRLTVL.

CDR3 nucleotide sequence: TGTGCCAGCTCACTTGGACTAGCGGGAGACAATGAGCAGTTCTTC. Translated, it gives CASSLGLAGDNEQFF. The chain uses TRBV18 and TRBJ2-1, with 13 bases identical to TRBD2. Germline CDR1 reads KGHSH; CDR2 reads LQKENI. The CDR3 is made up of 15 amino acids. V dropped 4 bases and J dropped 5; count of bases not matched to a gene: 2.

V usage is TRBV5-5 and J usage is TRBJ1-5; no definite D call. CDR1 and CDR2 (germline): SGHKS, YYEKEE (reference sequence). The ends were cut back, 0 bases at V and 4 bases at J, with 2 bases in the middle. The CDR3 is 12 amino acids. The CDR3 bases are TGTGCCAGCAGCTTGGGTAATCAGCCCCAGCATTTT. This translates into CASSLGNQPQHF.

The gene calls are TRBV9 and TRBJ1-2; D perhaps matches TRBD1 (5 bases). Germline V lookup: CDR1 SGDLS, CDR2 YYNGEE. This CDR3 is built from 16 residues. The V and J ends lost 0 bases and 4 bases respectively, with 16 bases between them. The CDR3 region is CASSVEGQRFGYGYTF. CDR3 coding DNA: TGTGCCAGCAGCGTAGAGGGGCAGCGGTTTGGCTATGGCTACACCTTC. The variable domain in full, with the rest retrieved from reference TRBV9 and TRBJ1-2, is DSGVTQTPKHLITATGQRVTLRCSPRSGDLSVYWYQQSLDQGLQFLIQYYNGEERAKGNILERFSAQQFPDLHSELNLSSLELGDSALYFCASSVEGQRFGYGYTFGSGTRLTVV.

The chain has TRBV11-3 and TRBJ1-2; a weak D match, TRBD1 (5 bases). The CDR3 spans 14 residues. V lost 7 bases and J 2 bases, leaving 14 bases between the germline ends. From germline, CDR1 is SGHNT and CDR2 YENEEA. The CDR3 reads CASTRTFSNYGYTF. As DNA, the CDR3 is TGTGCCAGCACCCGGACATTCTCCAACTATGGCTACACCTTC.

The chain combines TRBV9 with TRBJ2-7; D might be TRBD1 (5 bases). Germline CDR1 is SGDLS and CDR2 is YYNGEE. The CDR3 totals 16 residues. Between the trimmed V and J ends, which lost 0 bases and 4 bases, there was a span of 17 bases. The chain's CDR3 is CASSVGPAGAYYEQYF. The CDR3 DNA reads TGTGCCAGCAGCGTAGGGCCCGCTGGGGCCTATTACGAGCAGTACTTC.

The chain uses TRBV28 and TRBJ1-5; unclear D gene. This CDR3 is 14 amino acids long. Germline assignment: CDR1 MDHEN and CDR2 SYDVKM. With 8 bases removed from V and 0 bases from J, the gap between germline ends came to 11 bases. CDR3 coding DNA: TGTGCCAGCGGATCATACGGTAGCAATCAGCCCCAGCATTTT. Protein: CASGSYGSNQPQHF.

This chain uses TRBV28 with TRBJ2-3; 12 bases align to TRBD1. CDR1 MDHEN and CDR2 SYDVKM come from the germline V gene. J gave up 6 bases and V 6 bases, and 10 bases lay outside the gene matches. The CDR3 is 16 amino acids. The CDR3, as DNA: TGTGCCAGCAGGGAACCGGGACAGGGGGCTGGGGATACGCAGTATTTT. It encodes CASREPGQGAGDTQYF.

A few counts support this clone. The chain carries TRBV29-1 and TRBJ1-1; D possibly corresponds to TRBD1 (5 bases). CDR1 is SQVTM, CDR2 ANQGSEA, per germline. Trimming cost V 6 bases and J 0 bases, with 11 bases left between them. The CDR3 is 13 amino acids. Here the CDR3 DNA reads TGCAGCGTCGACAGTTACATGAACACTGAAGCTTTCTTT. Translated: CSVDSYMNTEAFF.

This chain uses TRBV30 with TRBJ1-2; D remains unclear. In germline, CDR1 is GTSNPN, CDR2 SVGIG (reference sequence). The CDR3 covers 11 residues. The V and J ends lost 0 bases and 7 bases respectively, with 6 bases between them. DNA for the CDR3: TGTGCCTGGAGTGTAGCGGGTGGCTACACCTTC. Translating gives CAWSVAGGYTF. Full variable domain (rest looked up from reference TRBV30 and TRBJ1-2): SQTIHQWPATLVQPVGSPLSLECTVEGTSNPNLYWYRQAAGRGLQLLFYSVGIGQISSEVPQNLSASRPQDRQFILSSKKLLLSDSGFYLCAWSVAGGYTFGSGTRLTVV.

The chain is built from TRBV7-2 and TRBJ1-2; perhaps TRBD1 as D (5 bases). Between the trimmed V and J ends, which lost 1 base and 1 base, there was a span of 10 bases. The CDR3 sequence is 15 residues long. Germline lookup yields CDR1 SGHTA and CDR2 FQGNSA. The CDR3 sequence: CASSLGPGHNYGYTF. The DNA for the CDR3 is TGTGCCAGCAGCTTAGGTCCGGGGCATAACTATGGCTACACCTTC.

This clone was picked up a small number of times. The chain is built from TRBV3-1 (or the pseudogene TRBV3-2) and TRBJ1-4; D remains unclear. Germline-derived CDR1 and CDR2 are LGHDT and YNNKEL (reference sequence). The CDR3 covers 13 residues. V lost 1 base to trimming and J lost 8 bases, with 8 bases between them. CDR3 loop: CASSQGPIEKLFF. The CDR3 region has the DNA TGTGCCAGCAGCCAAGGGCCTATCGAAAAACTGTTTTTT.

This rearrangement joins TRBV18 to TRBJ1-2; a weak D match, TRBD1 (5 bases). Trimming left V 2 bases short and J 8 bases short, with 18 bases between. The CDR3 is made up of 15 amino acids. CDR1 and CDR2 from the germline V gene are KGHSH and LQKENI. Here the CDR3 reads CASSPGLSRAGGYTF. The CDR3 coding sequence is TGTGCCAGCTCACCAGGGTTGAGCAGGGCTGGCGGCTACACCTTC.

V usage is TRBV7-2 and J usage is TRBJ2-5; D not resolved. Per the germline V gene, CDR1 is SGHTA and CDR2 is FQGNSA. The CDR3 is made up of 15 amino acids. Trimming removed 8 bases from V and 0 bases from J, with 16 bases in between. CDR3 in amino acids: CASGTSHSYQETQYF. The DNA for the CDR3 is TGTGCCAGCGGCACCTCACACTCGTACCAAGAGACCCAGTACTTC.

This chain links TRBV4-2 with TRBJ2-7, with a tentative D call TRBD2 (6 bases). The V end lost 1 base, the J end lost 2 bases, and 18 bases lay between the germline ends. The CDR3 runs to 17 residues. Germline lookup yields CDR1 LGHNA and CDR2 YNFKEQ. The CDR3 region has the DNA TGTGCCAGCAGCCAAGTAGTGGACCGGGACTCCACCTACGAGCAGTACTTC. The encoded protein is CASSQVVDRDSTYEQYF.

This clone was found once. The rearrangement uses TRBV4-3 and TRBJ2-1; 13 bases are a match to TRBD2. In germline, CDR1 is LGHNA, CDR2 YSLEER. V was pared by 2 bases and J by 5 bases, with 3 bases of the junction left unmatched. The CDR3 is 16 amino acids. CDR3 amino acids: CASSQRLAGGDNEQFF. In DNA, the CDR3 is TGCGCCAGCAGCCAACGACTAGCGGGAGGAGACAATGAGCAGTTCTTC.

This chain uses TRBV10-3 with TRBJ2-7, with 8 bases aligning to TRBD1. The CDR3 consists of 13 residues. Trimming at V came to 4 bases and at J to 7 bases, leaving 6 bases not matched to a gene. The germline V gene has CDR1 ENHRY and CDR2 SYGVKD. Here the CDR3 reads CAISAQGDREQYF. The CDR3 coding sequence is TGTGCCATCAGTGCACAGGGGGATAGGGAGCAGTACTTC.